This TCR beta chain was sequenced during a study of blood T cell repertoires in COVID-19. In the study overall: The United States, Italy and Spain supplied acute and convalescent COVID-19 samples.

Sequenced by immunoSEQ multiplex PCR; TCRdb stores in-frame clones only, minus some. The sample holds about 200,000 clones, 85% seen once. Between the trimmed V and J ends, which lost 6 bases and 0 bases, there was a span of 8 bases. The CDR3 spans 13 residues. Germline CDR1 WNHNN, CDR2 SYGVQD (reference sequence). Clinical history as reported by participants underpinned cohort assignment. The chain combines TRBV10-1 with TRBJ1-1; D ambiguous. This TCR was sampled from a man in his forties who had recovered from COVID-19. Sequenced material: PBMCs or T cells enriched from blood (not recorded which). CDR3 sequence reads: CASRAEMNTEAFF. The CDR3 DNA reads TGCGCCAGCAGAGCCGAGATGAACACTGAAGCTTTCTTT.